These 25 T cell receptor beta chains share one sample of origin, sequenced in a study of tumor-infiltrating lymphocytes in localized non-small cell lung cancer. Sequencing used immunoSEQ multiplex PCR; TCRdb keeps in-frame clones, though not all of them. The table lists about 16,000 clones, approximately 70% of them singletons, with about 9.8% in the top ten. The sample taken for sequencing was lung tumor tissue. Receptors originate from a human donor with non-small cell lung cancer.

In its sample, this clone was seen once. The chain has TRBV14 and TRBJ1-3; TRBD1 might be the D (5 bases). The germline V and J ends were trimmed by 4 bases and 4 bases, with 14 bases remaining between them. The CDR3 is 15 amino acids. Germline CDR1 and CDR2: SGHDN and FVKESK. CDR3 protein: CASSRYRGGGNTIYF. For the CDR3, the DNA is TGTGCCAGCAGCCGCTACCGGGGGGGAGGAAACACCATATATTTT.

The V and J genes are TRBV30 and TRBJ2-2; D gene uncertain. This CDR3 has 14 amino acids. Germline CDR1 and CDR2: GTSNPN and SVGIG (reference sequence). V was pared by 0 bases and J by 4 bases, with 9 bases between. CDR3 sequence reads: CAWSVSSLTGELFF. The DNA for the CDR3 is TGTGCCTGGAGTGTATCATCTCTCACCGGGGAGCTGTTTTTT.

This clone occurred a few times. The chain links TRBV15 to TRBJ2-1, with D tentatively TRBD2 (6 bases). V dropped 0 bases and J dropped 8 bases, with 17 bases sitting between them. CDR1 is LNHNV and CDR2 is YYDKDF in the germline V gene (reference sequence). This CDR3 spans 16 amino acids. Here the CDR3 reads CATSRDVPGVIDEQFF. The DNA of the CDR3 is TGTGCCACCAGCAGAGATGTGCCGGGAGTGATCGATGAGCAGTTCTTC.

The V and J genes are TRBV30 and TRBJ1-3; D unresolved. V shed 1 base and J shed 2 bases, with 6 bases lying between them. The CDR3 spans 13 residues. In germline, CDR1 is GTSNPN, CDR2 SVGIG (reference sequence). CDR3 region: CAWSATPGNTIYF. The CDR3 nucleotides read TGTGCCTGGAGTGCGACACCTGGAAACACCATATATTTT.

The V call is TRBV7-2, the J call TRBJ1-5; no clear D gene. Between the trimmed V and J ends, which lost 4 bases and 4 bases, there was a span of 8 bases. The CDR3 is made up of 13 amino acids. Germline CDR1 reads SGHTA; CDR2 reads FQGNSA. The CDR3 sequence: CASSSGVNQPQHF. DNA for the CDR3: TGTGCCAGCAGCTCTGGCGTTAATCAGCCCCAGCATTTT.

The V and J genes are TRBV6-5 and TRBJ1-5; D unclear. V was pared by 6 bases and J by 5 bases, with 11 bases between. Looked up from germline, CDR1 is MNHEY and CDR2 is SVGAGI. The CDR3 consists of 13 residues. Written as DNA, the CDR3 is TGTGCCAGCAGGGGGAAGGGTTATCAGCCCCAGCATTTT. This sequence encodes CASRGKGYQPQHF.

V and J are TRBV5-1 and TRBJ1-4; 8 bases match TRBD1. The junction had 5 bases not matched to a gene; V was cut back by 4 bases and J by 3 bases. Per the germline V gene, CDR1 is SGHRS and CDR2 is YFSETQ. The CDR3 is made up of 15 amino acids. DNA for the CDR3: TGCGCCAGCAGCACCGGACAGGGATCTAATGAAAAACTGTTTTTT. It yields the protein CASSTGQGSNEKLFF.

The rearrangement joins TRBV11-2 to TRBJ1-1; 8 positions match TRBD1. The CDR3 runs 14 residues. CDR1 is SGHAT, CDR2 FQNNGV, per germline. The trim removed 1 base at V and 7 bases at J, leaving 5 bases unmatched. CDR3 sequence (DNA): TGTGCCAGCAGCTTAGGGACAGGGCCAATTGAAGCTTTCTTT. This translates into CASSLGTGPIEAFF.

The J gene is TRBJ1-2, the V gene TRBV30; TRBD1 might be the D (5 bases). The CDR3 covers 15 residues. Per germline, CDR1 GTSNPN and CDR2 SVGIG (reference sequence). Trimming left V 3 bases short and J 4 bases short, with 18 bases between. This chain's CDR3 is CAWSHWAAGSYGYTF. The CDR3 nucleotides read TGTGCCTGGAGCCATTGGGCGGCAGGGAGCTATGGCTACACCTTC.

This clone counts as large. The chain recombines TRBV27 with TRBJ1-2; D not resolved. The CDR3 is 18 amino acids. CDR1 MNHEY and CDR2 SMNVEV come from the germline V gene (reference sequence). V lost 4 bases, J lost 6 bases, and 27 bases lay in between. The CDR3 spells CASSSSSRRTAQDDGYTF. CDR3 coding DNA: TGTGCCAGCAGTTCCTCGAGCAGGAGGACGGCTCAGGACGATGGCTACACCTTC.

Concerning this clone itself: A junction boundary mismatches the germline segment, possibly from a read error. The chain employs TRBV5-5 and TRBJ2-7, with D possibly being TRBD1 (6 bases). The CDR3 is 15 amino acids. Germline V CDR1 and CDR2: SGHKS, YYEKEE (reference sequence). The CDR3 DNA sequence: TGCGCCAGCAGCCAAGGACAGCGTTCCGGCTACGAGCAGTACTTC. It translates to CASSQGQRSGYEQYF.

This clone was observed once. V usage is TRBV29-1 and J usage is TRBJ1-2; D is ambiguous. CDR3 size: 12 residues. The V gene's germline CDR1 is SQVTM and CDR2 ANQGSEA. The V gene lost 7 bases and the J gene lost 6 bases, with 15 bases spanning the gap. Here the CDR3 reads CSARTDGDGYTF. CDR3 nucleotide sequence: TGCAGCGCCAGAACCGACGGCGATGGCTACACCTTC. Full variable domain (rest looked up from reference TRBV29-1 and TRBJ1-2): SAVISQKPSRDICQRGTSLTIQCQVDSQVTMMFWYRQQPGQSLTLIATANQGSEATYESGFVIDKFPISRPNLTFSTLTVSNMSPEDSSIYLCSARTDGDGYTFGSGTRLTVV.

This sequence joins TRBV4-1 and TRBJ2-7, with 14 bases lining up with TRBD2. Germline V CDR1 and CDR2: MGHRA, YSYEKL. CDR3 length equals 19 residues. Unmatched junction bases numbered 12, after V lost 3 bases and J lost 2 bases. Here the CDR3 DNA reads TGCGCCAGCAGCCAGTATCTTCCGGGACTAGCGGGGGTGACCTACGAGCAGTACTTC. Amino acid sequence: CASSQYLPGLAGVTYEQYF.

This clone was detected a few times. This chain joins TRBV5-1 and TRBJ1-6; TRBD1 might be the D (5 bases). CDR1 and CDR2 from the germline V gene are SGHRS and YFSETQ. The CDR3 has 17 amino acids. The V end lost 1 base, the J end lost 8 bases, and 19 bases lay between the germline ends. The CDR3 here is CASSLTPPPGEDSPLHF. CDR3 sequence (DNA): TGCGCCAGCAGCTTGACCCCACCTCCGGGGGAGGATTCACCCCTCCACTTT.

This clone showed up just once. The chain is built from TRBV19 and TRBJ1-2; no definite D call. CDR1 and CDR2 (germline): LNHDA, SQIVND (reference sequence). The CDR3 consists of 13 residues. With 5 bases removed from V and 5 bases from J, the gap between germline ends came to 12 bases. The CDR3 region has the DNA TGTGCCAGTAGTCAAGAGGGTGAGTATGGCTACACCTTC. Translation gives CASSQEGEYGYTF. Full variable domain (outside the CDR3, taken from reference TRBV19 and TRBJ1-2): DGGITQSPKYLFRKEGQNVTLSCEQNLNHDAMYWYRQDPGQGLRLIYYSQIVNDFQKGDIAEGYSVSREKKESFPLTVTSAQKNPTAFYLCASSQEGEYGYTFGSGTRLTVV.

With respect to this clone: A far larger clone is one nucleotide away, so this likely arose from a read error. The V gene is TRBV6-6, the J gene TRBJ1-2, with D hard to call. This CDR3 is built from 14 residues. CDR1 MNHNY and CDR2 SVGAGI come from the germline V gene (reference sequence). V was pared by 6 bases and J by 4 bases, with 15 bases between. The CDR3: CASSPRCSGYGYTF. The CDR3, as DNA: TGTGCCAGCAGCCCCAGGTGTTCGGGCTATGGCTACACCTTC.

The genes are TRBV7-8 and TRBJ2-1, with a weak D call TRBD1 (6 bases). Germline loops: CDR1 SGHVS, CDR2 FQNEAQ. CDR3 size: 11 residues. V was shortened by 6 bases and J by 10 bases, with 10 bases between the two germline ends. DNA of the CDR3: TGTGCCAGCAGTCAGGACAGAGAGCAGTTCTTC. Protein product: CASSQDREQFF.

The chain employs TRBV18 and TRBJ2-7, with 9 positions matching TRBD1. This CDR3 has 15 amino acids. The J segment lost 6 bases and the V segment lost 3 bases, leaving 9 bases of the junction unmatched. Germline CDR1 and CDR2: KGHSH and LQKENI. The DNA of the CDR3 is TGTGCCAGCTCACCCACCGGGACAGGGTGGGTCGAGCAGTACTTC. Translating it yields CASSPTGTGWVEQYF.

The chain employs TRBV9 and TRBJ2-1; 8 bases map to TRBD1. CDR3 length: 14 residues. V shed 1 base and J 4 bases; nucleotides not matched to a gene: 1. CDR1 SGDLS and CDR2 YYNGEE come from the germline V gene. The CDR3 here is CASSVTGGYNEQFF. DNA for the CDR3: TGTGCCAGCAGCGTAACAGGGGGGTACAATGAGCAGTTCTTC.

This sequence joins TRBV28 and TRBJ2-2; 8 bases line up with TRBD2. The ends lost 6 bases at V and 6 bases at J; junction bases unmatched: 6. CDR3 length: 14 amino acids. Germline V CDR1 and CDR2: MDHEN, SYDVKM. CDR3 DNA: TGTGCCAGCAGGGCTTTGCGGGGGGCCGGGGAGCTGTTTTTT. It codes for CASRALRGAGELFF.

This sequence joins TRBV7-8 and TRBJ1-2, with 7 bases lining up with TRBD1. The CDR3 length is 13 residues. Germline loops: CDR1 SGHVS, CDR2 FQNEAQ. V lost 5 bases, J lost 8 bases, and 8 bases stayed unmatched. The CDR3 loop is CASSEGQLIGYTF. The DNA of the CDR3 is TGTGCCAGCAGCGAGGGACAGCTCATCGGCTACACCTTC.

J is TRBJ2-7 and V is TRBV6-5; D is possibly TRBD1 (6 bases). V lost 7 bases to trimming and J lost 1 base, with 17 bases between them. The CDR3 totals 15 residues. Germline CDR1 MNHEY, CDR2 SVGAGI. This CDR3 is CASKGDTGISYEQYF. CDR3 sequence (DNA): TGTGCCAGCAAGGGGGATACAGGGATTTCCTACGAGCAGTACTTC.

The chain joins TRBV27 to TRBJ2-7; 7 nucleotides line up with TRBD1. The CDR3 contains 15 residues. The V and J ends lost 3 bases and 1 base, in that order; junction bases with no gene match: 6. The V gene's germline CDR1 is MNHEY and CDR2 SMNVEV (reference sequence). The CDR3 nucleotides read TGTGCCAGCAGTTTGAAAGGGGGCCCTTCCTACGAGCAGTACTTC. It specifies CASSLKGGPSYEQYF.

V gene TRBV5-8 combines with J gene TRBJ1-5, with 7 bases aligning to TRBD1. The trim removed 0 bases at V and 8 bases at J, leaving 5 bases unmatched. This CDR3 is built from 14 residues. Germline V lookup: CDR1 SGHTS, CDR2 YDEGEE. This chain's CDR3 is CASSLGDRVKPQHF. DNA of the CDR3: TGTGCCAGCAGCTTGGGCGACAGGGTAAAGCCCCAGCATTTT.

The chain combines TRBV7-2 with TRBJ2-7; TRBD2 aligns across 9 bases. The ends lost 4 bases at V and 0 bases at J; junction bases unmatched: 4. The CDR3 totals 15 residues. Germline CDR1 reads SGHTA; CDR2 reads FQGNSA. The CDR3 sequence: CASSSSGILSYEQYF. In DNA, the CDR3 is TGTGCCAGCAGCTCTAGCGGGATCCTCTCCTACGAGCAGTACTTC.